A selection of T cell receptor beta chains follows, all from one sample in a study of brain T cells in children with intractable seizures. The protocol was immunoSEQ multiplex PCR, while the TCRdb copy is restricted to in-frame clones and leaves out a portion. This table has under 150,000 clones, 94% appearing once. The source material was peripheral blood, sampled at surgery. The receptors here all came from a boy younger than two with hemimegalencephaly and intractable seizures. CDR3s include the opening cysteine and the closing phenylalanine or tryptophan. Fields, in order: clone size, V gene, J gene, D gene, CDR3 DNA, CDR3 protein. A D gene is named only where the DNA matches it firmly. Size is omitted from some rows. Given values are once, few, many or a class for expanded clones.

size: .
V: TRBV20-1
J: TRBJ2-7
D: .
DNA: TGCAGTGCTGGGGGGCACTACGAGCAGTACTTC
CDR3: CSAGGHYEQYF

size: .
V: TRBV5-1
J: TRBJ2-1
D: TRBD2
DNA: TGCGCCAGCAGCTTGGGACTAGCGGGAGTAAATGAGCAGTTCTTC
CDR3: CASSLGLAGVNEQFF

size: .
V: TRBV3-1/TRBV3-2
J: TRBJ2-3
D: TRBD2
DNA: TGTGCCAGCAGCCAAGCGCTCATCCCGGGACTAGCGGGAGATACGCAGTATTTT
CDR3: CASSQALIPGLAGDTQYF

size: .
V: TRBV5-1
J: TRBJ2-7
D: .
DNA: TGCGCCAGCAGCTTGACCGACGGCTACGAGCAGTACTTC
CDR3: CASSLTDGYEQYF

size: .
V: TRBV19
J: TRBJ2-1
D: TRBD2
DNA: TGTGCCAGTAGTATGCTAGCGGGGGCCCACAATGAGCAGTTCTTC
CDR3: CASSMLAGAHNEQFF

size: few
V: TRBV10-2
J: TRBJ1-5
D: .
DNA: TGCGCCAGCACTAGTAAGAGGAATCAGCCCCAGCATTTT
CDR3: CASTSKRNQPQHF

size: once
V: TRBV6-6
J: TRBJ2-7
D: .
DNA: TGTGCCAGCAGTTACTCGGAAGGGGGCTACGAGCAGTACTTC
CDR3: CASSYSEGGYEQYF

size: .
V: TRBV6-5
J: TRBJ2-7
D: .
DNA: TGTGCCAGCAGTTACTCTCGGGGGACCAGGACCTACGAGCAGTACTTC
CDR3: CASSYSRGTRTYEQYF

size: .
V: TRBV5-1
J: TRBJ2-2
D: TRBD1
DNA: TGCGCCAGCAGCTTCGGACAGGGGCGAGGCGGGGAGCTGTTTTTT
CDR3: CASSFGQGRGGELFF

size: .
V: TRBV6-6
J: TRBJ2-7
D: .
DNA: TGTGCCAGCAGTTACCTAGCTGGAGAGGGCGAGCAGTACTTC
CDR3: CASSYLAGEGEQYF

size: .
V: TRBV9
J: TRBJ1-2
D: .
DNA: TGTGCCAGCAGCGTAGACTCAGGCGGTGGCTACACCTTC
CDR3: CASSVDSGGGYTF

size: .
V: TRBV11-1
J: TRBJ2-7
D: .
DNA: TGTGCCAGCAGCTTAGTGTCCGCAGGGAACTACGAGCAGTACTTC
CDR3: CASSLVSAGNYEQYF

size: .
V: TRBV28
J: TRBJ2-7
D: .
DNA: TGTGCCAGCAGTTTGACAATAGGGGCCTACGAGCAGTACTTC
CDR3: CASSLTIGAYEQYF

size: .
V: TRBV6-5
J: TRBJ2-7
D: .
DNA: TGTGCCAGCAGTTACTCGACTTGGGACGACGAGCAGTACTTC
CDR3: CASSYSTWDDEQYF

size: .
V: TRBV3-1/TRBV3-2
J: TRBJ1-2
D: TRBD1
DNA: TGTGCCAGCAGCCAACCCTACGGGACAGCGAGGGGCTACACCTTC
CDR3: CASSQPYGTARGYTF

size: .
V: TRBV6-5
J: TRBJ2-7
D: TRBD1
DNA: TGTGCCAGCAGTTACTCAGGGGGCCAAAGCTCCTACGAGCAGTACTTC
CDR3: CASSYSGGQSSYEQYF

size: .
V: TRBV28
J: TRBJ2-7
D: TRBD2
DNA: TGTGCCAGCCTTAAGGGATGGCGGGAGGCGGGTGAGCAGTACTTC
CDR3: CASLKGWREAGEQYF

size: .
V: TRBV27
J: TRBJ2-3
D: .
DNA: TGTGCCAGCAGTTTATCCTATTGGGAAGGGGACACAGATACGCAGTATTTT
CDR3: CASSLSYWEGDTDTQYF

size: .
V: TRBV28
J: TRBJ1-5
D: TRBD1
DNA: TGTGCCAGCAGTTTAACGGGACAGGGGGGCGATCAGCCCCAGCATTTT
CDR3: CASSLTGQGGDQPQHF

size: .
V: TRBV2
J: TRBJ1-4
D: .
DNA: TGTGCCAGCAGTGAGATCGGGCTTTGGGAAAAACTGTTTTTT
CDR3: CASSEIGLWEKLFF